Following are 27 T cell receptor beta chains from one sample sequenced in a study of blood T cell repertoires in COVID-19. Libraries were prepared by immunoSEQ multiplex PCR; TCRdb keeps only in-frame clonotypes and omits some of them. The sample records about 140,000 clones, roughly 80% being singletons. Input material: peripheral blood. Source of these receptors: a human donor in a cohort sampled during active COVID-19.

The V gene is TRBV3-1 (or the pseudogene TRBV3-2), the J gene TRBJ1-5; TRBD1 agrees at 9 bases. CDR3 size: 16 residues. Trimming removed 2 bases from V and 7 bases from J; junction bases left unmatched: 9. Germline V CDR1 and CDR2: LGHDT, YNNKEL (reference sequence). CDR3 in amino acids: CASSQQPGQGGQPQHF. The CDR3 DNA is TGTGCCAGCAGCCAACAACCGGGACAGGGAGGGCAGCCCCAGCATTTT.

The gene calls are TRBV11-2 and TRBJ2-7; D is unresolved. The CDR3 runs 15 residues. Germline V gene data show CDR1 as SGHAT and CDR2 as FQNNGV. Trimming stripped 1 base from V and 3 bases from J, with 13 bases between. Here the CDR3 DNA reads TGTGCCAGCAGCTTAGGTCTGGCAGTGAACTACGAGCAGTACTTC. Encoded protein: CASSLGLAVNYEQYF.

This rearrangement joins TRBV16 to TRBJ1-5; possible D gene TRBD1, 5 bases. The V end was cut by 0 bases, the J end by 2 bases, with 8 bases between. The length of the CDR3 is 15 residues. CDR1 KGHSY and CDR2 FQNENV come from the germline V gene. CDR3 amino acids: CASSQSGQGNQPQHF. Written as DNA, the CDR3 is TGTGCCAGCAGCCAATCGGGGCAAGGCAATCAGCCCCAGCATTTT.

This clone has a handful of counts. The chain employs TRBV27 and TRBJ1-1, with D maybe TRBD1 (5 bases). Germline V gene sequence: CDR1 MNHEY, CDR2 SMNVEV (reference sequence). The CDR3 totals 15 residues. Deletions cut 1 base from V and 4 bases from J, with 13 bases between. The DNA for the CDR3 is TGTGCCAGCAGTTTATTCGCAGGGTTAGCCACTGAAGCTTTCTTT. Encoded protein: CASSLFAGLATEAFF.

This clone appeared a single time. The chain is built from TRBV5-4 and TRBJ2-3, with 9 bases that match TRBD2. This CDR3 has 15 amino acids. The V gene's germline CDR1 is SGHNT and CDR2 YYREEE (reference sequence). V shed 4 bases and J 2 bases; nucleotides not matched to a gene: 5. CDR3 coding DNA: TGTGCCAGCAGCCGGACTAGCGTGAACACAGATACGCAGTATTTT. Translating gives CASSRTSVNTDTQYF. The full variable domain, in which reference TRBV5-4 and TRBJ2-3 provide the parts outside the CDR3, is ETGVTQSPTHLIKTRGQQVTLRCSSQSGHNTVSWYQQALGQGPQFIFQYYREEENGRGNFPPRFSGLQFPNYSSELNVNALELDDSALYLCASSRTSVNTDTQYFGPGTRLTVL.

The chain joins TRBV10-3 to TRBJ2-5; a weak D match, TRBD1 (6 bases). V lost 3 bases, J lost 7 bases, and 9 bases lay in between. Germline-derived CDR1 and CDR2 are ENHRY and SYGVKD. The CDR3 is 12 residues long. Here the CDR3 reads CAISELTGTQYF. Here the CDR3 DNA reads TGTGCCATCAGTGAACTGACAGGGACCCAGTACTTC.

The chain carries TRBV28 and TRBJ2-7; no firm D call. CDR1 MDHEN and CDR2 SYDVKM come from the germline V gene. The CDR3 loop spans 12 amino acids. V was shortened by 6 bases and J by 3 bases, with 9 bases between the two germline ends. DNA of the CDR3: TGTGCCAGCAGCTCCAAACTCTACGAGCAGTACTTC. Translated: CASSSKLYEQYF.

The chain carries TRBV29-1 and TRBJ2-1; TRBD2 matches at 10 bases. CDR3 length: 14 amino acids. J was trimmed by 7 bases and V by 4 bases; bases with no gene match: 7. Per the germline V gene, CDR1 is SQVTM and CDR2 is ANQGSEA. The CDR3 bases are TGCAGCGTTGCCAGCGGGGGGGCTCGAAATGAGCAGTTCTTC. The encoded protein is CSVASGGARNEQFF.

The chain joins TRBV7-2 to TRBJ2-2, with TRBD2 identical over 11 bases. The CDR3 covers 18 residues. Looked up from germline, CDR1 is SGHTA and CDR2 is FQGNSA. Trimming at V came to 4 bases and at J to 1 base, leaving 8 bases not matched to a gene. This CDR3 is CASSSTTGLAGNTGELFF. The DNA for the CDR3 is TGTGCCAGCAGCTCAACCACCGGACTAGCGGGGAACACCGGGGAGCTGTTTTTT.

V gene TRBV15 combines with J gene TRBJ2-1; D gene uncertain. The V gene lost 0 bases and the J gene lost 0 bases, with 6 bases spanning the gap. CDR1 is LNHNV, CDR2 YYDKDF, per germline (reference sequence). CDR3 length: 15 residues. The CDR3 sequence: CATSRERSSYNEQFF. CDR3 in DNA: TGTGCCACCAGCAGAGAACGGAGCTCCTACAATGAGCAGTTCTTC.

This clone turned up a few times. The chain recombines TRBV18 with TRBJ2-2; D is possibly TRBD1 (5 bases). The CDR3 has 14 amino acids. Trimming removed 0 bases at V and 4 bases at J, with 6 bases between. From germline, CDR1 is KGHSH and CDR2 LQKENI. CDR3 nucleotides: TGTGCCAGCTCACCACCGACAGCCACCGGGGAGCTGTTTTTT. This encodes CASSPPTATGELFF. The variable domain in full, with the rest retrieved from reference TRBV18 and TRBJ2-2, is NAGVMQNPRHLVRRRGQEARLRCSPMKGHSHVYWYRQLPEEGLKFMVYLQKENIIDESGMPKERFSAEFPKEGPSILRIQQVVRGDSAAYFCASSPPTATGELFFGEGSRLTVL.

V and J are TRBV6-1 and TRBJ2-3; 9 bases are a match to TRBD2. CDR1 and CDR2 from the germline V gene are MNHNS and SASEGT. Trimming at V came to 2 bases and at J to 1 base, leaving 4 bases not matched to a gene. This CDR3 spans 16 amino acids. CDR3 amino acids: CASSEWERGGTDTQYF. The CDR3 nucleotides are TGTGCCAGCAGTGAATGGGAGCGGGGGGGCACAGATACGCAGTATTTT.

To note about this clone: At one of its ends the junction is not consistent with the germline gene, which may arise from a read error. The chain carries TRBV29-1 and TRBJ2-7; maybe TRBD1 (6 bases). There are 14 residues in the CDR3. The germline gives CDR1 SQVTM, CDR2 ANQGSEA. CDR3 DNA sequence: TGCAGCGTTGAAGAGCAACAGGGTATCTACGGGCAGTACTTC. Its protein is CSVEEQQGIYGQYF.

The chain combines TRBV7-2 with TRBJ2-7, with 7 bases that match TRBD2. The CDR3 is 15 residues long. CDR1 is SGHTA, CDR2 FQGNSA, per germline. Unmatched junction bases numbered 10, after V lost 5 bases and J lost 3 bases. The CDR3 nucleotides read TGTGCCAGCAGCCCCGAGCGGGGCACCTACTACGAGCAGTACTTC. It encodes CASSPERGTYYEQYF.

The chain is built from TRBV3-1 (or the pseudogene TRBV3-2) and TRBJ2-3; D uncertain. The ends were cut back, 3 bases at V and 0 bases at J, with 13 bases in the middle. Germline-derived CDR1 and CDR2 are LGHDT and YNNKEL (reference sequence). There are 16 residues in the CDR3. CDR3 coding DNA: TGTGCCAGCAGCCAGAACGACATGTTTAGCACAGATACGCAGTATTTT. It is translated as CASSQNDMFSTDTQYF.

The rearrangement uses TRBV6-5 and TRBJ1-5, with 10 bases that match TRBD1. This CDR3 is built from 15 residues. Germline V lookup: CDR1 MNHEY, CDR2 SVGAGI. V lost 6 bases to trimming and J lost 7 bases; unmatched junction nucleotides: 9. The CDR3 region is CASRTGGRGEQPQHF. The CDR3 bases are TGTGCCAGCAGGACAGGGGGCCGGGGGGAACAGCCCCAGCATTTT.

This clone appeared a single time. V is TRBV7-3 and J is TRBJ1-6, with a tentative D call TRBD1 (5 bases). In germline, CDR1 is SGHTA, CDR2 FQGTGA. Trimming left V 1 base short and J 4 bases short, with 8 bases between. The CDR3 extends over 15 amino acids. The CDR3 is CASSLIAGYNSPLHF. CDR3 bases: TGTGCCAGCAGCTTAATTGCAGGGTATAATTCACCCCTCCACTTT.

This clone was counted once. The rearrangement joins TRBV2 to TRBJ1-1; possibly TRBD1 for D (6 bases). V lost 4 bases and J 4 bases, leaving 10 bases between the germline ends. The CDR3 has 13 amino acids. From germline, CDR1 is SNHLY and CDR2 FYNNEI. The CDR3 DNA reads TGTGCCAGCAGTGGCCAGGGGATCACTGAAGCTTTCTTT. Its translation is CASSGQGITEAFF.

This clone was picked up one time. The chain recombines TRBV2 with TRBJ2-7; maybe TRBD1 (6 bases). V was trimmed by 4 bases and J by 1 base, leaving 14 bases between them. This CDR3 has 15 residues. Germline lookup yields CDR1 SNHLY and CDR2 FYNNEI. CDR3 sequence reads: CASSGPQGLSYEQYF. CDR3 nucleotide sequence: TGTGCCAGCAGTGGCCCCCAGGGGCTATCCTACGAGCAGTACTTC.

This clone was counted a single time. The chain recombines TRBV6-1 with TRBJ2-1; 7 positions agree with TRBD1. V lost 2 bases, J lost 8 bases, and 3 bases stayed unmatched. The V gene's germline CDR1 is MNHNS and CDR2 SASEGT. This CDR3 region has 13 residues. The CDR3 DNA follows: TGTGCCAGCAGTGAAAACAGGGGCGATGAGCAGTTCTTC. Protein sequence: CASSENRGDEQFF.

V usage is TRBV21-1 and J usage is TRBJ1-6; the DNA was not used to check the table's D call, TRBD1. TRBV21-1 is described as a pseudogene. The CDR3 consists of 14 residues. The CDR3 region has the DNA TGTGCCAGCAGCAACCGGGACAGTAATTCACCCCTCCACTTT. The encoded protein is CASSNRDSNSPLHF.

The V and J genes are TRBV5-1 and TRBJ1-1; TRBD1 agrees at 7 bases. CDR3 length: 16 residues. Looked up from germline, CDR1 is SGHRS and CDR2 is YFSETQ. Trimming cost V 4 bases and J 1 base; bases outside gene matches: 10. This CDR3 reads CASSPNPRGANTEAFF. CDR3 bases: TGCGCCAGCAGCCCCAACCCCAGGGGGGCGAACACTGAAGCTTTCTTT.

The chain carries TRBV7-2 and TRBJ1-5, with D possibly matching TRBD1 (5 bases). CDR3 length: 15 amino acids. Looked up from germline, CDR1 is SGHTA and CDR2 is FQGNSA. Trimming cost V 1 base and J 6 bases, with 13 bases left between them. The CDR3 here is CASSLVVGGSQPQHF. DNA of the CDR3: TGTGCCAGCAGCTTAGTCGTCGGGGGGTCTCAGCCCCAGCATTTT.

V usage is TRBV19 and J usage is TRBJ2-2; TRBD1 matches at 7 bases. Germline-derived CDR1 and CDR2 are LNHDA and SQIVND (reference sequence). With 2 bases clipped from V and 3 bases from J, the junction kept 0 bases outside the gene matches. CDR3 length: 14 residues. The CDR3 is CASSITGDTGELFF. In DNA, the CDR3 is TGTGCCAGTAGTATAACAGGGGACACCGGGGAGCTGTTTTTT.

The chain joins TRBV28 to TRBJ2-1; D is unresolved. The CDR3 is 14 residues long. With 2 bases removed from V and 2 bases from J, the gap between germline ends came to 7 bases. Germline assignment: CDR1 MDHEN and CDR2 SYDVKM. CDR3 DNA sequence: TGTGCCAGCAGTTTAAGTACTACCTACAATGAGCAGTTCTTC. Protein sequence: CASSLSTTYNEQFF.

The genes are TRBV21-1 and TRBJ2-7; TRBD1, the D gene given by the table, was not confirmed from the DNA. TRBV21-1 is assigned pseudogene status. This CDR3 spans 20 amino acids. As DNA, the CDR3 is TGTGCCAGCAGCAAACAGAGGGAGGGACAGGGAAACAGTAGTTCCTACGAGCAGTACTTC. Amino acids: CASSKQREGQGNSSSYEQYF.

The V call is TRBV13, the J call TRBJ2-7; 7 bases line up with TRBD2. Germline values: CDR1 PRHDT, CDR2 FYEKMQ (reference sequence). Germline trimming cut 5 bases from V and 3 bases from J; bases unmatched to any gene: 4. The CDR3 runs to 13 residues. CDR3 region: CASSRSGGYEQYF. In DNA, the CDR3 is TGTGCCAGCAGCCGCTCGGGGGGCTACGAGCAGTACTTC.